A single sample is the source of the 2 T cell receptor beta chains below, sequenced in a study of T cell responses to AZD1222 COVID-19 vaccine. Produced via immunoSEQ multiplex PCR; TCRdb's table is partial and in-frame only. The table includes roughly 120,000 clones, about 85% detected once. The material was peripheral blood, obtained on day 0 of AZD1222 vaccination. The receptors shown here come from an adult in good health.

The V and J genes are TRBV9 and TRBJ2-1; D gene ambiguous. V was shortened by 3 bases and J by 9 bases, with 19 bases between the two germline ends. The CDR3 extends over 15 amino acids. CDR1 and CDR2 from the germline V gene are SGDLS and YYNGEE. The chain's CDR3 is CASSATPSSWTEQFF. The CDR3 DNA follows: TGTGCCAGCAGCGCCACACCCTCGAGCTGGACTGAGCAGTTCTTC.

This clone was seen only once. V usage is TRBV12-5 and J usage is TRBJ2-2; unclear D gene. Trimming removed 1 base at V and 3 bases at J, with 12 bases between. CDR1 is LGHNT, CDR2 FRNRAP, per germline. The CDR3 has 16 residues. The CDR3 protein is CASGLGFGGYTGELFF. CDR3 bases: TGTGCTAGTGGTTTGGGGTTCGGTGGTTACACCGGGGAGCTGTTTTTT.